This T cell receptor (beta chain) was identified during a study of early T cells in non-severe SARS-CoV-2 infection. In the study overall: The chains were unpaired, and the sequenced material was bulk RNA from unsorted whole blood. Study-level results: In VDJdb matching, anti-spike CD8 responses were favored while private and CD4 specificities went missing.

Trimming pared 6 bases from V and 5 bases from J, leaving 11 bases between. The CDR3 sequence is 13 residues long. The germline V gene encodes CDR1 ENHRY and CDR2 SYGVKD. Tagging with unique molecular identifiers was applied to individual cDNA molecules. TCRdb independently ran MiXCR on the 5' RACE reads; one entry per CDR3 protein. The repertoire consists of more than 55,000 distinct CDR3 sequences, with roughly an eighth occurring once and the leading ten covering 4.4%. As to this clonotype: Its target is not known.

This sequence originates from an adult who was a healthcare worker with PCR-confirmed SARS-CoV-2 infection or an uninfected control (not recorded which). The chain joins TRBV10-3 to TRBJ1-5, with D unclear. Material: whole blood. The CDR3 DNA follows: TGTGCCATCAGGATTGACCCGGATCAGCCCCAGCATTTT. This translates into CAIRIDPDQPQHF.